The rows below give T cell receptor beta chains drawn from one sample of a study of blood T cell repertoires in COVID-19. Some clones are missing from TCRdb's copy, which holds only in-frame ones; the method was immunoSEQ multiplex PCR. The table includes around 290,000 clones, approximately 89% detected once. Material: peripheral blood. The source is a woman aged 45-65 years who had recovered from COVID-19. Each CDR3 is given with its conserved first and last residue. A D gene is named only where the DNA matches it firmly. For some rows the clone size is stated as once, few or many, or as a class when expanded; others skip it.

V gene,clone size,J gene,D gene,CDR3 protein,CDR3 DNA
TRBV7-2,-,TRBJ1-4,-,CASSLGANRSPNEKLFF,TGTGCCAGCAGCTTAGGGGCCAACAGATCACCAAATGAAAAACTGTTTTTT
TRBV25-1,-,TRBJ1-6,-,CASSESRTGTKNNSPLHF,TGTGCCAGCAGTGAATCGCGCACCGGGACAAAGAATAATTCACCCCTCCACTTT
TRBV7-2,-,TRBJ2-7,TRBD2,CASSPWTSHYEQYF,TGTGCCAGCAGCCCGTGGACTAGTCACTACGAGCAGTACTTC
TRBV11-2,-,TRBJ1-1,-,CASSLVWQGLNTEAFF,TGTGCCAGCAGCTTAGTCTGGCAGGGGCTGAACACTGAAGCTTTCTTT
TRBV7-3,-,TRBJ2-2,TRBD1,CASSSTGTGVWTGELFF,TGTGCCAGCAGCTCCACCGGGACAGGGGTTTGGACCGGGGAGCTGTTTTTT
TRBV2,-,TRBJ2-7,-,CASGLSSYEQYF,TGTGCCAGCGGACTCAGCTCCTACGAGCAGTACTTC
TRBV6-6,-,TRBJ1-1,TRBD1,CASSYYRDREAFF,TGTGCCAGCAGTTACTACCGGGACAGAGAAGCTTTCTTT
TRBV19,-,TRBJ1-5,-,CASSVQGGQPQHF,TGTGCCAGTAGTGTACAGGGCGGTCAGCCCCAGCATTTT
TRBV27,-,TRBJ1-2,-,CASSPGPEGGYTF,TGTGCCAGCAGTCCGGGACCGGAGGGTGGCTACACCTTC
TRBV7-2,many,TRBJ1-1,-,CASSLAGSGGAFF,TGTGCCAGCAGCTTAGCCGGTTCGGGAGGTGCTTTCTTT
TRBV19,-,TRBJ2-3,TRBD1,CASSEGQLTDTQYF,TGTGCCAGTAGTGAGGGACAGCTTACAGATACGCAGTATTTT
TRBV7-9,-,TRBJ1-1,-,CASSPQGYMNTEAFF,TGTGCCAGCAGCCCACAGGGTTACATGAACACTGAAGCTTTCTTT
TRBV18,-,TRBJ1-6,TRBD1,CASSQGTGAARDSPLHF,TGTGCCAGCTCACAGGGTACAGGGGCGGCGAGAGATTCACCCCTCCACTTT
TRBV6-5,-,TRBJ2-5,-,CASSRSRAGETQYF,TGTGCCAGCAGTCGCTCCAGGGCCGGGGAGACCCAGTACTTC